The next 32 T cell receptor beta chains were all read from a single sample in a study of blood T cell repertoires in COVID-19. Sequencing used immunoSEQ multiplex PCR; TCRdb keeps in-frame clones, though not all of them. The repertoire has under 250,000 clones, approximately 82% of them found once; the top ten carry around 14%. What was sequenced was peripheral blood. The receptors were gathered from a human donor in a cohort sampled during active COVID-19.

The chain is built from TRBV21-1 and TRBJ2-7; TRBD1 was called by the table and not checked on the DNA. TRBV21-1 is a known pseudogene. The CDR3 covers 14 residues. CDR3 in amino acids: CASSKGALSYEQYF. CDR3 bases: TGTGCCAGCAGCAAGGGGGCACTTTCCTACGAGCAGTACTTC.

The CDR3 protein is CASSSPGQGGNLYGYTF. The CDR3 DNA is TGTGCCAGCAGCTCACCAGGACAGGGGGGGAATCTCTATGGCTACACCTTC. The V gene is TRBV5-6, the J gene TRBJ1-2, with 10 nucleotides matching TRBD1. Trimming at V came to 3 bases and at J to 4 bases, leaving 12 bases not matched to a gene. The CDR3 totals 17 residues. Germline V lookup: CDR1 SGHDT, CDR2 YYEEEE.

This clone was observed a few times. This chain links TRBV7-9 with TRBJ1-5; 7 positions agree with TRBD1. The CDR3 length is 14 residues. Germline trimming cut 2 bases from V and 8 bases from J; bases unmatched to any gene: 6. The V gene's germline CDR1 is SEHNR and CDR2 FQNEAQ (reference sequence). CDR3 DNA sequence: TGTGCCAGCAGCTTAACAGGGGCGAGAGAGCCCCAGCATTTT. Its translation: CASSLTGAREPQHF.

The rearrangement links TRBV5-1 to TRBJ2-3; D might be TRBD2 (5 bases). The CDR3 is 14 amino acids. Trimming left V 5 bases short and J 3 bases short, with 13 bases between. Per the germline V gene, CDR1 is SGHRS and CDR2 is YFSETQ. For the CDR3, the DNA is TGCGCCAGCAGGACCGAGGGAAGGACAGATACGCAGTATTTT. Translation gives CASRTEGRTDTQYF.

V and J are TRBV6-6 and TRBJ2-2; 10 positions match TRBD2. The germline gives CDR1 MNHNY, CDR2 SVGAGI (reference sequence). The CDR3 is 16 amino acids. After removal of 2 bases from V and 6 bases from J, the junction contained 6 bases not matched to a gene. The CDR3: CASSYPLAGVAGELFF. Written as DNA, the CDR3 is TGTGCCAGCAGTTACCCTCTAGCGGGAGTGGCCGGGGAGCTGTTTTTT.

The rearrangement uses TRBV6-5 and TRBJ2-5; D call uncertain. Per the germline V gene, CDR1 is MNHEY and CDR2 is SVGAGI. This CDR3 comprises 13 residues. V gave up 6 bases and J gave up 1 base, with 9 bases separating them. The DNA for the CDR3 is TGTGCCAGCAGAAAATCGCGCCAAGAGACCCAGTACTTC. Residues: CASRKSRQETQYF.

This chain joins TRBV24-1 and TRBJ2-1, with D possibly being TRBD1 (6 bases). Germline V gives CDR1 KGHDR, CDR2 SFDVKD. The CDR3 is 15 amino acids. Trimming took 3 bases from V and 4 from J, leaving 12 bases between them. CDR3 in amino acids: CATSDPTDRYNEQFF. CDR3 nucleotide sequence: TGTGCCACCAGTGATCCGACGGACAGATACAATGAGCAGTTCTTC.

The chain recombines TRBV18 with TRBJ2-3; D is perhaps TRBD2 (5 bases). V lost 3 bases and J lost 4, with 11 bases in between. Germline V lookup: CDR1 KGHSH, CDR2 LQKENI. This CDR3 spans 14 amino acids. CDR3 protein: CASSPPEGADTQYF. The CDR3, as DNA: TGTGCCAGCTCACCTCCCGAGGGAGCAGATACGCAGTATTTT.

The rearrangement links TRBV27 to TRBJ2-3; possibly TRBD2 for D (6 bases). The CDR3 runs to 16 residues. The V end lost 7 bases, the J end lost 0 bases, and 17 bases lay between the germline ends. Per germline, CDR1 MNHEY and CDR2 SMNVEV (reference sequence). This CDR3 reads CASNPRDPSSTDTQYF. CDR3 nucleotides: TGTGCCAGCAACCCGCGGGACCCCTCTAGCACAGATACGCAGTATTTT.

The V call is TRBV29-1, the J call TRBJ2-7, with 16 bases lining up with TRBD2. Per the germline V gene, CDR1 is SQVTM and CDR2 is ANQGSEA. The CDR3 contains 14 residues. V shed 6 bases, J shed 1 base, and the junction held 0 bases outside the gene matches. CDR3 coding DNA: TGCAGCGTGGGACTAGCGGGAGGGTCCTACGAGCAGTACTTC. This encodes CSVGLAGGSYEQYF.

This clone was seen only a few times. V and J are TRBV10-3 and TRBJ1-6; D uncertain. The germline V gene encodes CDR1 ENHRY and CDR2 SYGVKD. Trimming pared 4 bases from V and 7 bases from J, leaving 8 bases between. This CDR3 is 13 amino acids long. CDR3 sequence (DNA): TGTGCCATCAGTGCTACAGAAAATTCACCCCTCCACTTT. Amino acid sequence: CAISATENSPLHF.

This clone was counted between two and nine times. The chain employs TRBV6-5 and TRBJ1-1, with no clear D. The V gene's germline CDR1 is MNHEY and CDR2 SVGAGI. The germline V and J ends were trimmed by 2 bases and 3 bases, with 7 bases remaining between them. The CDR3 is 13 amino acids. The CDR3 region is CASSYREDTEAFF. In DNA form, the CDR3 reads TGTGCCAGCAGTTACAGGGAGGACACTGAAGCTTTCTTT.

The chain joins TRBV28 to TRBJ2-1; 8 bases map to TRBD1. V lost 5 bases, J lost 12 bases, and 6 bases stayed unmatched. CDR1 is MDHEN, CDR2 SYDVKM, per germline. The CDR3 is 12 residues long. The CDR3: CASSLDRGWQFF. The CDR3 bases are TGTGCCAGCAGTCTAGACAGGGGTTGGCAGTTCTTC.

The chain has TRBV18 and TRBJ2-1; a possible D gene is TRBD1 (6 bases). Germline V gene lookup returns CDR1 KGHSH and CDR2 LQKENI. The V and J ends lost 2 bases and 1 base respectively, with 12 bases between them. CDR3 length: 16 amino acids. The CDR3 nucleotides are TGTGCCAGCTCACCAAAGGGGGTTGATTCCTACAATGAGCAGTTCTTC. It translates to CASSPKGVDSYNEQFF.

The J gene is TRBJ2-3, the V gene TRBV5-3; D is possibly TRBD2 (7 bases). Being an ORF, TRBV5-3 has a function that is uncertain. V was pared by 4 bases and J by 3 bases, with 15 bases between. The length of the CDR3 is 15 residues. CDR3: CARSRGGPGTDTQYF. As DNA, the CDR3 is TGTGCCAGAAGCCGCGGGGGCCCCGGGACAGATACGCAGTATTTT.

This clone was counted once. This sequence joins TRBV18 and TRBJ2-5; 9 nucleotides align to TRBD2. CDR1 and CDR2 from the germline V gene are KGHSH and LQKENI. Losses at the gene ends were 6 bases for V and 4 bases for J; bases not matched to a gene: 6. This CDR3 region has 14 residues. The CDR3, as DNA: TGTGCCAGCTCGCTTAGCGGGAGTGGAGAGACCCAGTACTTC. It translates to CASSLSGSGETQYF.

V gene TRBV6-5 combines with J gene TRBJ2-5; D is unresolved. Trimming pared 6 bases from V and 0 bases from J, leaving 11 bases between. The germline V gene has CDR1 MNHEY and CDR2 SVGAGI. The CDR3 length is 14 residues. Here the CDR3 DNA reads TGTGCCAGCAGCGCCTATTTGTACCAAGAGACCCAGTACTTC. Protein product: CASSAYLYQETQYF.

This chain joins TRBV30 and TRBJ2-7; a possible D gene is TRBD2 (5 bases). The CDR3 totals 15 residues. The ends were cut back, 4 bases at V and 3 bases at J, with 19 bases in the middle. Germline V gives CDR1 GTSNPN, CDR2 SVGIG (reference sequence). The CDR3 coding sequence is TGTGCCTGGACCGCTTCCGACCGAGGGAACTACGAGCAGTACTTC. This codes for CAWTASDRGNYEQYF.

This rearrangement joins TRBV5-1 to TRBJ1-1, with D unclear. Trimming removed 2 bases from V and 5 bases from J, with 16 bases in between. This CDR3 spans 15 amino acids. Germline CDR1 and CDR2: SGHRS and YFSETQ. This chain's CDR3 is CASSFAGSGGTEAFF. Here the CDR3 DNA reads TGCGCCAGCAGCTTCGCCGGGTCGGGAGGGACTGAAGCTTTCTTT. Filled out from reference TRBV5-1 and TRBJ1-1, the complete variable domain reads KAGVTQTPRYLIKTRGQQVTLSCSPISGHRSVSWYQQTPGQGLQFLFEYFSETQRNKGNFPGRFSGRQFSNSRSEMNVSTLELGDSALYLCASSFAGSGGTEAFFGQGTRLTVV.

This clone occurred once. The gene calls are TRBV19 and TRBJ1-5; no clear D gene. The germline V gene encodes CDR1 LNHDA and CDR2 SQIVND (reference sequence). Trimming removed 3 bases at V and 0 bases at J, with 12 bases between. CDR3 size: 16 residues. The CDR3 loop reads CASSISTLYSNQPQHF. DNA for the CDR3: TGTGCCAGTAGTATTTCGACACTCTATAGCAATCAGCCCCAGCATTTT.

This clone has just a few counts. This chain uses TRBV7-2 with TRBJ1-6; TRBD1 might be the D (6 bases). The V and J ends lost 5 bases and 10 bases respectively, with 18 bases between them. The CDR3 is 15 residues long. Germline V CDR1 and CDR2: SGHTA, FQGNSA. The CDR3 region has the DNA TGTGCCAGCAGCCAGCAGGGGCCCTTAGGGTCACCCCTCCACTTT. Its translation is CASSQQGPLGSPLHF.

The chain couples TRBV11-3 to TRBJ2-1; 8 nucleotides align to TRBD1. CDR3 length: 14 amino acids. The germline CDR1 and CDR2 sequences are SGHNT and YENEEA. Trimming at V came to 3 bases and at J to 3 bases, leaving 1 base not matched to a gene. Here the CDR3 DNA reads TGTGCCAGCAGCTTTGGACAGGGCTACAATGAGCAGTTCTTC. Translation: CASSFGQGYNEQFF.

This clone appeared once. This chain connects TRBV29-1 to TRBJ2-2, with 14 bases identical to TRBD2. Germline V gene sequence: CDR1 SQVTM, CDR2 ANQGSEA. This CDR3 is built from 16 residues. Trimming removed 6 bases from V and 5 bases from J; junction bases left unmatched: 8. The CDR3 DNA sequence: TGCAGCGTCGGACTAGCGGGAGGTATAGGGACCGGGGAGCTGTTTTTT. Protein product: CSVGLAGGIGTGELFF.

The chain has TRBV7-2 and TRBJ2-4, with D possibly being TRBD1 (6 bases). V was clipped by 5 bases and J by 9 bases, with 17 bases between them. CDR3 length equals 14 residues. Per germline, CDR1 SGHTA and CDR2 FQGNSA. Here the CDR3 DNA reads TGTGCCAGCAGCCCGACGACTCAGGGGATCATTCAGTACTTC. This codes for CASSPTTQGIIQYF.

The J gene is TRBJ1-1, the V gene TRBV4-1; maybe TRBD1 (6 bases). The germline CDR1 and CDR2 sequences are MGHRA and YSYEKL. Trimming took off 5 bases at V and 1 base at J, with 11 bases between the two ends. CDR3 length: 14 amino acids. CDR3 bases: TGCGCCAGCAGCACCAGGGGCCCGAACACTGAAGCTTTCTTT. This gives the protein CASSTRGPNTEAFF.

This sequence joins TRBV7-2 and TRBJ2-1, with 8 bases that match TRBD2. This CDR3 has 15 residues. Germline values: CDR1 SGHTA, CDR2 FQGNSA. V was pared by 6 bases and J by 5 bases, with 9 bases of the junction left unmatched. This CDR3 is CASRALAGSHNEQFF. The CDR3 DNA follows: TGTGCCAGCAGAGCATTAGCGGGAAGTCACAATGAGCAGTTCTTC.

The chain employs TRBV11-3 and TRBJ2-1; D remains ambiguous. Trimming shortened V by 3 bases and J by 5 bases, and 8 bases separated the two germline ends. Germline loops: CDR1 SGHNT, CDR2 YENEEA. This CDR3 spans 13 amino acids. CDR3 DNA sequence: TGTGCCAGCAGCTTGCGACAAGACAATGAGCAGTTCTTC. It is translated as CASSLRQDNEQFF.

The chain has TRBV29-1 and TRBJ2-5; TRBD1 is a possible D gene (5 bases). V shed 0 bases and J shed 5 bases, with 13 bases lying between them. Germline assignment: CDR1 SQVTM and CDR2 ANQGSEA. The CDR3 is 14 amino acids. CDR3 sequence reads: CSVEERLKGETQYF. Written as DNA, the CDR3 is TGCAGCGTTGAAGAAAGGCTGAAGGGGGAGACCCAGTACTTC.

This chain connects TRBV7-6 to TRBJ2-7; 8 nucleotides align to TRBD2. Trimming removed 7 bases from V and 5 bases from J; junction bases left unmatched: 13. This CDR3 comprises 15 residues. Germline V gene lookup returns CDR1 SGHVS and CDR2 FNYEAQ. The CDR3 DNA reads as TGTGCCAGCACCCCTAGCGCGGGACTAGTCGACGAGCAGTACTTC. Protein: CASTPSAGLVDEQYF.

The chain employs TRBV27 and TRBJ2-7; D might be TRBD1 (5 bases). V shed 3 bases and J shed 6 bases, with 15 bases lying between them. The CDR3 totals 14 residues. Germline CDR1 and CDR2: MNHEY and SMNVEV (reference sequence). Here the CDR3 DNA reads TGTGCCAGCAGTTTCCGTTGGGGCACTACCGAGCAGTACTTC. Translating it yields CASSFRWGTTEQYF.

The chain is built from TRBV4-1 and TRBJ1-4; D unclear. Trimming stripped 1 base from V and 3 bases from J, with 15 bases between. The CDR3 length is 17 residues. The V gene's germline CDR1 is MGHRA and CDR2 YSYEKL. This chain's CDR3 is CASSQGSYGVPNEKLFF. The CDR3 DNA is TGCGCCAGCAGCCAAGGGTCTTACGGGGTACCTAATGAAAAACTGTTTTTT.

The chain is built from TRBV7-8 and TRBJ2-7; 7 bases align to TRBD1. Germline V lookup: CDR1 SGHVS, CDR2 FQNEAQ. Unmatched junction bases numbered 4, after V lost 5 bases and J lost 0 bases. This CDR3 has 14 residues. The CDR3 loop is CASSQGQISYEQYF. CDR3 bases: TGTGCCAGCAGCCAGGGACAGATCTCCTACGAGCAGTACTTC.